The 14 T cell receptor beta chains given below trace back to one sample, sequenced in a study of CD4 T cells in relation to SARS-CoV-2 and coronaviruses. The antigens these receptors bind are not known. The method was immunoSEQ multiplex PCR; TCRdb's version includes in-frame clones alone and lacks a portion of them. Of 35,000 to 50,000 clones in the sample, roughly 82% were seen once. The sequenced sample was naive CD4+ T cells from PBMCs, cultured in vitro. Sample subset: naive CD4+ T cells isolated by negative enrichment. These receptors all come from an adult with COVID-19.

Here the CDR3 reads CAWRGTSGNTGELFF. The CDR3 nucleotides read TGTGCCTGGAGGGGGACTAGCGGGAACACCGGGGAGCTGTTTTTT. This chain connects TRBV30 to TRBJ2-2; 11 bases are a match to TRBD2. J lost 1 base, V lost 3 bases, and 1 base had no gene match. The germline V gene has CDR1 GTSNPN and CDR2 SVGIG (reference sequence). This CDR3 has 15 amino acids.

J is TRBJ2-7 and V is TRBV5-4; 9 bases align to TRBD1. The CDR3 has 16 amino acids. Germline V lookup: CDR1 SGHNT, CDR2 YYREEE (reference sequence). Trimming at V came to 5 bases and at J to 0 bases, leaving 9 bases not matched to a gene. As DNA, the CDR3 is TGTGCCAGCAGAGCAAGAGGGACAGGGAGCTCCTACGAGCAGTACTTC. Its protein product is CASRARGTGSSYEQYF. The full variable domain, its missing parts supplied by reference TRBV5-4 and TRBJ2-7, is ETGVTQSPTHLIKTRGQQVTLRCSSQSGHNTVSWYQQALGQGPQFIFQYYREEENGRGNFPPRFSGLQFPNYSSELNVNALELDDSALYLCASRARGTGSSYEQYFGPGTRLTVT.

CDR3 sequence reads: CASMENTEAFF. CDR3 nucleotides: TGTGCCAGCATGGAGAACACTGAAGCTTTCTTT. The chain recombines TRBV5-4 with TRBJ1-1; D remains ambiguous. The CDR3 extends over 11 amino acids. Trimming stripped 6 bases from V and 1 base from J, with 4 bases between. Germline V gene data show CDR1 as SGHNT and CDR2 as YYREEE (reference sequence). The whole variable domain, filled in from reference TRBV5-4 and TRBJ1-1, reads ETGVTQSPTHLIKTRGQQVTLRCSSQSGHNTVSWYQQALGQGPQFIFQYYREEENGRGNFPPRFSGLQFPNYSSELNVNALELDDSALYLCASMENTEAFFGQGTRLTVV.

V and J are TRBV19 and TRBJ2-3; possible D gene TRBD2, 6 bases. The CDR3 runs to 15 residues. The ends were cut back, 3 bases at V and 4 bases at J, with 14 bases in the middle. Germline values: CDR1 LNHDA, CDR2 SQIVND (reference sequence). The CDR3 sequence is CASSMDGSPPDTQYF. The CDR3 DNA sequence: TGTGCCAGTAGTATGGACGGGAGCCCCCCAGATACGCAGTATTTT.

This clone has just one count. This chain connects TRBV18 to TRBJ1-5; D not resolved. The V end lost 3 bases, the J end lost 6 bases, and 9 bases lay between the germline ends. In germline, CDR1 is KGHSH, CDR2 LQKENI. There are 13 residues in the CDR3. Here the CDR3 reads CASSPGGSQPQHF. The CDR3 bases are TGTGCCAGCTCACCCGGTGGATCTCAGCCCCAGCATTTT.

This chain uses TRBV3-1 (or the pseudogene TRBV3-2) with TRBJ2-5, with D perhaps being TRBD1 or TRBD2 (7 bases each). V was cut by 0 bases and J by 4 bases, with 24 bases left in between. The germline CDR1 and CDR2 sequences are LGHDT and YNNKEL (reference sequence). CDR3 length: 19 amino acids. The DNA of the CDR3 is TGTGCCAGCAGCCAAGATTTGTTGGGAGGGGGCCCTGGTTTAGAGACCCAGTACTTC. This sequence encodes CASSQDLLGGGPGLETQYF.

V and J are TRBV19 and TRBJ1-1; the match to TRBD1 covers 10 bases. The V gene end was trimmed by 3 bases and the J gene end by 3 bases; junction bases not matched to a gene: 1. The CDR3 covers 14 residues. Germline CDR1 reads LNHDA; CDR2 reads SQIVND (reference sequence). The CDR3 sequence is CASSIGQGDTEAFF. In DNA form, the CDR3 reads TGTGCCAGTAGTATTGGACAGGGGGACACTGAAGCTTTCTTT.

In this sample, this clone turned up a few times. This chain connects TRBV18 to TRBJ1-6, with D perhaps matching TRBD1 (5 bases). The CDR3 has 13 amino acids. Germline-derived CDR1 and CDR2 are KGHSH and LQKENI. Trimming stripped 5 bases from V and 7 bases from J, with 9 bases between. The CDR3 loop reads CASSGGWNSPLHF. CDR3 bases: TGTGCCAGCTCAGGGGGTTGGAATTCACCCCTCCACTTT.

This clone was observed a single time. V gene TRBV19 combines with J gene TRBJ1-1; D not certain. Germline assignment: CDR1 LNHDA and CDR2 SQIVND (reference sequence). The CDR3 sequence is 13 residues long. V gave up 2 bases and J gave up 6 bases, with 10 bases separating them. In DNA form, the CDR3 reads TGTGCCAGTAGTATAACCGTACGAGCTGAAGCTTTCTTT. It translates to CASSITVRAEAFF.

In nucleotides, the CDR3 is TGTGCCAGCAGCCTCAGCGTAGGGGGAGGAAACACCATATATTTT. It encodes CASSLSVGGGNTIYF. The chain recombines TRBV6-6 with TRBJ1-3, with D possibly TRBD1 on 6 matching bases. The germline V gene has CDR1 MNHNY and CDR2 SVGAGI (reference sequence). This CDR3 contains 15 residues. V was shortened by 6 bases and J by 4 bases, with 16 bases between the two germline ends.

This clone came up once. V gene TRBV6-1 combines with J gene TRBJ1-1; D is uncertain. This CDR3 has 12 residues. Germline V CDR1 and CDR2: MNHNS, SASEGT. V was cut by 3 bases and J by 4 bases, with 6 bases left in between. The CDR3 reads CASSDGVTEAFF. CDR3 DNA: TGTGCCAGCAGTGACGGGGTCACTGAAGCTTTCTTT.

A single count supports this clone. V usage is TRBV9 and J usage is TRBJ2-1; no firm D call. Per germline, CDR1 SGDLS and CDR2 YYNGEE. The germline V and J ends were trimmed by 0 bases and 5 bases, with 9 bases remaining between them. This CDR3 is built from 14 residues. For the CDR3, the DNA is TGTGCCAGCAGCGTAGTAACAGACCACAATGAGCAGTTCTTC. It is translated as CASSVVTDHNEQFF.

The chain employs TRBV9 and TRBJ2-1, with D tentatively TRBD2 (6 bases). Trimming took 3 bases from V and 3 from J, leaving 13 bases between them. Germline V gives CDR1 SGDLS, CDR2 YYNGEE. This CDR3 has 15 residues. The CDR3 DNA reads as TGTGCCAGCAGCGGTAGCGGAGCAGGCTACAATGAGCAGTTCTTC. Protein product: CASSGSGAGYNEQFF.

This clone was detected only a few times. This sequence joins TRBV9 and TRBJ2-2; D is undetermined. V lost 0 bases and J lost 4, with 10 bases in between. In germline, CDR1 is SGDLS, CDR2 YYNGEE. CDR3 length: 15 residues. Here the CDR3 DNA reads TGTGCCAGCAGCGTAGTTGATCTCATCACCGGGGAGCTGTTTTTT. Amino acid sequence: CASSVVDLITGELFF. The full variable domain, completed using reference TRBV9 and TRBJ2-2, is DSGVTQTPKHLITATGQRVTLRCSPRSGDLSVYWYQQSLDQGLQFLIQYYNGEERAKGNILERFSAQQFPDLHSELNLSSLELGDSALYFCASSVVDLITGELFFGEGSRLTVL.